This record covers a single T cell receptor beta chain. It lacks a known antigen. The input lacks base qualities; no much larger clone sits a single base away. Amplification of TCR beta CDR3 regions was carried out from RNA transcripts. The first round of RT-PCR for the TCR CDR3 was performed with the HTBI primer set and the Qiagen OneStep RT-PCR kit. Libraries were constructed in a second round of multiplex PCR, after which size selection and purification were carried out. Libraries were sequenced paired-end with 100 bp reads on an Illumina HiSeq2000. The study's own analysis went as follows. Raw data were processed with SOAPnuke, discarding reads with adapters, uncalled bases, mean Phred below 15, or no exact constant-primer or identifier match. COPE v1.2.5 was used to merge the high-quality paired reads, and each unique nucleotide sequence was defined as a clonotype. Clonotypes were aligned to IMGT TRBV, TRBD and TRBJ reference segments using MiTCR v1.1. The analysis included only V-J combinations with a frequency above 0.0001, which together covered 98% to 99.2% of the repertoires. A TCS score was defined as the ratio between F50 (clonal expansion) and ExV (chaos), using BLOSUM62-based TCRdist between CDR3 peptides within each V-J. Welch's t-statistics and random forest reduced roughly 540 V-J features to roughly 13, which were used in a naive Bayes classifier (R e1071). The public sequencing data were trimmed at Q25 with fastp and processed into clonotypes with MiXCR by TCRdb, which kept only in-frame beta chains. Rows with one shared CDR3 protein collapse into an entry with the most common genes and DNA. The V and J calls reflect TCRdb's pipeline rather than the authors' work. This sample gives about 320,000 distinct CDR3 sequences in total; about 15% of them show up just once. The ten largest make up around 33% of the sample.

This sample was included in a study of T cells in Graves' hyperthyroidism and ophthalmopathy (dated by TCRdb to the late 2010s). Concerning the study at large: Peripheral blood samples were taken at initial diagnosis, before any treatment was given. To identify TCR V-J signatures that set the groups apart, the researchers used a discovery cohort of more than 95 patients, made up of 43 with Graves' ophthalmopathy and 55 to 65 with stable Graves' hyperthyroidism. Prospective prediction of ophthalmopathy was tested in an independent validation cohort of approximately 18 hyperthyroidism patients and around 16 patients who later progressed to ophthalmopathy. The 90 to 100 discovery patients were randomly split 7:3 into training and test sets. The study also compared thyroid tissue and blood T-cell repertoires from a handful of Graves' hyperthyroidism patients. After blood sampling, hyperthyroidism patients were treated with methimazole at a starting dose of 30 mg daily, and ophthalmopathy patients were treated with high-dose intravenous methylprednisolone. According to the paper, TCR Vbeta CDR3 sequencing was carried out on 135 peripheral blood samples, which came from 40 to 45 ophthalmopathy, approximately 72 hyperthyroidism and around 17 progressor patients.

On the study overall, not on this receptor specifically: In validation, the model predicted progression to ophthalmopathy a median of about 5.9 months before onset, with 65% to 71% sensitivity and about 72% specificity. No statistical method was used to set the sample size in advance, and investigators knew the group allocation. Ophthalmopathy was separated from stable hyperthyroidism by a 13 V-J signature model, with over 85% sensitivity and roughly 84% specificity obtained in cross-validation and 80%/75% obtained in testing. Most expanded thyroid clonotypes (frequency above 0.001) were also found in blood, which suggests that blood repertoires may mirror thyroid immune responses.

The CDR3 has 15 amino acids, counting the end cysteine and phenylalanine. The read is trimmed to its CDR3 DNA, 45 bases read in frame from base 1. The germline V gene (reference sequence) yields MNHEY for CDR1 and SMNVEV for CDR2. Trimming takes 2 bases from V and 3 bases from J, and the germline ends sit 14 bases apart. Stable Graves' hyperthyroidism was defined as no progression to ophthalmopathy during 18 months of follow-up. Hyperthyroidism patients were aged 18 to 65 years and newly diagnosed, with disease duration of less than 2 months. Exclusion was applied to patients with uncontrolled infections, other autoimmune diseases, pregnancy or lactation. Diagnoses were established on the basis of clinical symptoms, serum thyroxine and TRAb, thyroid ultrasound, and orbital computed tomography. Ficoll-Paque density gradient centrifugation was used to isolate PBMCs from about 9 ml of fresh peripheral blood. Total RNA was extracted using Trizol reagent, and RNA quality was assessed on an Agilent 2100 Bioanalyzer.

The TCR originated in a man aged 25-45 years with Graves' hyperthyroidism. The sequencing input was blood. The chain is encoded by TRBV27 joined to TRBJ2-7; the D segment cannot be called with confidence. This receptor has the CDR3 CASSLNRRILYEQYF. The sequenced DNA is TGTGCCAGCAGTTTAAATCGACGGATTCTCTACGAGCAGTACTTC.